This T cell receptor beta chain was identified in a study of T cell clones after liver transplantation. Study-level information: Post-transplant blood was tracked for graft-donor-reactive T cell clones identified in a pre-transplant mixed lymphocyte reaction.

V was clipped by 0 bases and J by 4 bases, with 8 bases between them. The CDR3 has 14 amino acids. Germline V lookup: CDR1 SGHNT, CDR2 YYREEE (reference sequence). Sequenced by immunoSEQ multiplex PCR; TCRdb stores in-frame clones only, minus some. The sample holds roughly 120,000 clones, less than 95% seen once. This clone was detected only once. The chain joins TRBV5-4 to TRBJ1-3; no definite D call. This specimen consisted of CD4+ T cells from blood, obtained 12 months after liver transplant. The receptor comes from a human patient who received a liver transplant. The graft donor may be the source of some T cells. The CDR3 reads CASSLDTTGNTIYF. CDR3 DNA: TGTGCCAGCAGCTTGGACACGACGGGAAACACCATATATTTT.